Listed below are T cell receptor beta chains from one sample, sequenced in a study of T cells in localized non-small cell lung cancer. This table comes from immunoSEQ multiplex PCR, and its TCRdb copy is limited to in-frame clones, with some not included. The table lists about 41,000 clones, about 88% of them singletons. The sequencing here drew on peripheral blood, taken before any cancer treatment. The receptors come from a female donor older than 55 with stage I squamous cell lung carcinoma. The CDR3 runs from the conserved cysteine through the conserved F or W. D genes are given only for firm matches. A clone size is listed for some rows: how often the clone was seen (once, few, many), or a class if it is expanded.

d_gene	abundance	v_gene	j_gene	CDR3nt	CDR3aa
.	.	TRBV6-5	TRBJ1-5	TGTGCCAGCAGTTTGAGGGGCGCAACTTGGCCCCAGCATTTT	CASSLRGATWPQHF
.	few	TRBV6-1	TRBJ2-2	TGTGCCAGCAGTGCAAGGGGGAGGAACACCGGGGAGCTGTTTTTT	CASSARGRNTGELFF
TRBD1	.	TRBV6-5	TRBJ2-2	TGTGCCAGCAGTCGACAGGGAATCACCGGGGAGCTGTTTTTT	CASSRQGITGELFF
.	.	TRBV7-9	TRBJ1-4	TGTGCCAGCAGCTTATCTCCGCTGCAGCTGAATGAAAAACTGTTTTTT	CASSLSPLQLNEKLFF
.	.	TRBV9	TRBJ1-3	TGTGCCAGCAGCGTAGACGACGTATCTGGAAACACCATATATTTT	CASSVDDVSGNTIYF
TRBD2	once	TRBV6-6	TRBJ2-2	TGTGCCAGCAGTCTTCGACTAGCGGGAGAAGGGGAGCTGTTTTTT	CASSLRLAGEGELFF
.	.	TRBV9	TRBJ2-2	TGTGCCAGCAGCGAAGTAGGACGGGGGAACACCGGGGAGCTGTTTTTT	CASSEVGRGNTGELFF
.	.	TRBV7-2	TRBJ1-5	TGTGCCAGCAGCTTAGGTGGACAGCGCAGCAATCAGCCCCAGCATTTT	CASSLGGQRSNQPQHF
.	medium-sized	TRBV6-1	TRBJ2-1	TGTGCCAGCAGTGAAGCGCTAGAGGGAGCCGGCAATGAGCAGTTCTTC	CASSEALEGAGNEQFF
TRBD1	.	TRBV2	TRBJ1-2	TGTGCCAGGGGACAGAACTATGGCTACACCTTC	CARGQNYGYTF
.	.	TRBV11-3	TRBJ2-3	TGTGCCAGCGGACCCGGTGGGATAGATACGCAGTATTTT	CASGPGGIDTQYF
.	.	TRBV18	TRBJ2-5	TGTGCCAGCTCACCACCGACAGCAATAGAGACCCAGTACTTC	CASSPPTAIETQYF
.	.	TRBV25-1	TRBJ2-7	TGTGCCAGCAGTGAATGGAACAGTGCCTACGAGCAGTACTTC	CASSEWNSAYEQYF
.	once	TRBV5-5	TRBJ2-5	TGTGCCAGCAGCTTGAGGCGGGACAGACAAGAGACCCAGTACTTC	CASSLRRDRQETQYF
.	.	TRBV30	TRBJ1-5	TGTGCCTGGGCCGGGACACTCAATCAGCCCCAGCATTTT	CAWAGTLNQPQHF
.	.	TRBV11-1	TRBJ1-2	TGTGCCAGCAGCTTAACGGAGCTCTATGGCTACACCTTC	CASSLTELYGYTF
TRBD1	.	TRBV7-2	TRBJ1-4	TGTGCCAGCAGCTCCGACCCGAGACAGGGCAACCTAGAAAAACTGTTTTTT	CASSSDPRQGNLEKLFF
TRBD1	.	TRBV19	TRBJ1-2	TGTGCCAGTAGCGTTACAGGGGGAAGCTATGGCTACACCTTC	CASSVTGGSYGYTF
TRBD2	.	TRBV7-2	TRBJ2-1	TGTGCCAGCAGCCTAAGCGGGAGGGCCGCCCATGAGCAGTTCTTC	CASSLSGRAAHEQFF
.	.	TRBV7-6	TRBJ1-2	TGTGCCAGCAGCTTGACAATGGGGGGTAGCGATGGCTACACCTTC	CASSLTMGGSDGYTF
.	.	TRBV4-3	TRBJ2-7	TGCGCCAGCAGCCAAGACCGGACCTGGGGCAAGGTCCAGTACTTC	CASSQDRTWGKVQYF
.	.	TRBV28	TRBJ2-2	TGTGCCAGCCCCTTGAGGGGGGGCGCGAACACCGGGGAGCTGTTTTTT	CASPLRGGANTGELFF
.	.	TRBV10-3	TRBJ2-1	TGTGCCATCAGTGAGTTTCCCGCGGAAGGGCAGTTCTTC	CAISEFPAEGQFF
.	.	TRBV5-1	TRBJ2-1	TGCGCCAGCAGCTCAAACAGAAACAATGAGCAGTTCTTC	CASSSNRNNEQFF
.	once	TRBV28	TRBJ2-7	TGTGCCAGCAGTTCGACTAGTGCGGGCGAGCAGTACTTC	CASSSTSAGEQYF
.	.	TRBV5-1	TRBJ1-1	TGCGCCAGCAGCCCCTTCGTATCGAATGAAGCTTTCTTT	CASSPFVSNEAFF
TRBD1	.	TRBV18	TRBJ1-5	TGTGCCAGCTCTCCTACAAGGGGGCGGACTGCACCCCAGCATTTT	CASSPTRGRTAPQHF
TRBD2	.	TRBV18	TRBJ2-2	TGTGCCAGCTCACCAATCCTAGCGGGAGTCCGAGAGGGCGGGGAGCTGTTTTTT	CASSPILAGVREGGELFF
TRBD2	.	TRBV11-2	TRBJ2-1	TGTGCCAGCAGCTTAGTCGGGACTAGTCCCCATGAGCAGTTCTTC	CASSLVGTSPHEQFF
.	.	TRBV2	TRBJ2-5	TGTGCCAGCAGTGATTGGTCAGAAGAGACCCAGTACTTC	CASSDWSEETQYF
TRBD1	.	TRBV4-3	TRBJ2-7	TGCGCCAGCAGCCAATTGGCAGGGGGCAGCTACGAGCAGTACTTC	CASSQLAGGSYEQYF
.	.	TRBV29-1	TRBJ1-3	TGCAGCGTATCGACAGGCCCCTCTGGAAACACCATATATTTT	CSVSTGPSGNTIYF
.	once	TRBV18	TRBJ2-2	TGTGCCAGCCCCAATCAAGACGCGAACACCGGGGAGCTGTTTTTT	CASPNQDANTGELFF
TRBD1	.	TRBV29-1	TRBJ2-1	TGCGGGTTCGTTTACAGGGGCCCCTACAATGAGCAGTTCTTC	CGFVYRGPYNEQFF
.	.	TRBV4-3	TRBJ2-6	TGCGCCAGCAGCCTAGCCGGGGCCGTTCTCTCTGGGGCCAACGTCCTGACTTTC	CASSLAGAVLSGANVLTF
TRBD1	.	TRBV7-6	TRBJ1-2	TGTGCCAGCAGCCAGGGGACAGGACCTTTCTATGGCTACACCTTC	CASSQGTGPFYGYTF
TRBD2	.	TRBV7-9	TRBJ2-1	TGTGCCAGCAGCCCGAAGGGACTAGCGGGCCCGAGCTCCTACAATGAGCAGTTCTTC	CASSPKGLAGPSSYNEQFF
.	.	TRBV5-4	TRBJ1-1	TGTGCCAGCAGTGCCCAGGGCGACACTGAAGCTTTCTTT	CASSAQGDTEAFF
.	.	TRBV25-1	TRBJ1-1	TGTGCCAGCAGTGAAATCGGGGTGAGCACTGAAGCTTTCTTT	CASSEIGVSTEAFF
TRBD1	.	TRBV4-3	TRBJ2-2	TGCGCCAGCAGCTGGGACAGCGCGAACACCGGGGAGCTGTTTTTT	CASSWDSANTGELFF
.	.	TRBV11-3	TRBJ2-1	TGTGCCAGCAGCTTGGGTCCGAGCTCCTACAATGAGCAGTTCTTC	CASSLGPSSYNEQFF
TRBD1	.	TRBV7-2	TRBJ1-1	TGTGCCAGCAGCTCACAGGGGGCCAAAGTCGGGACTGAAGCTTTCTTT	CASSSQGAKVGTEAFF
.	.	TRBV27	TRBJ2-7	TGTGCCAGCAGTTTCTTTGCGGGCGCGGGCTACGAGCAGTACTTC	CASSFFAGAGYEQYF
TRBD1	.	TRBV9	TRBJ1-1	TGTGCCAGCAGTGGTGGACAGGCAGGGGACACTGAAGCTTTCTTT	CASSGGQAGDTEAFF
.	.	TRBV4-3	TRBJ1-2	TGCGCCAGCAGCCAGGTGCTGGAAGGGGACGGCTACACCTTC	CASSQVLEGDGYTF
TRBD1	.	TRBV29-1	TRBJ2-7	TGCGGGGGGACAGGGTATGTCTACGAGCAGTACTTC	CGGTGYVYEQYF
TRBD1	once	TRBV10-3	TRBJ1-5	TGTGCCATCAGATCGGACAGGGGAAATCAGCCCCAGCATTTT	CAIRSDRGNQPQHF
TRBD2	once	TRBV28	TRBJ2-3	TGTGCCAGCAGTTCCCCAGCGGGAGAGGGTACAGATACGCAGTATTTT	CASSSPAGEGTDTQYF
TRBD1	.	TRBV19	TRBJ2-4	TGTGCCAGTAGTATAGAGGACAGGGGGTTGAACATTCAGTACTTC	CASSIEDRGLNIQYF
.	.	TRBV10-1	TRBJ2-3	TGCGCCAGCAGTGAAGGAGGCACAGATACGCAGTATTTT	CASSEGGTDTQYF
.	.	TRBV5-8	TRBJ2-7	TGTGCCAGCAGCTCACACGGAGAGTCCTACGAGCAGTACTTC	CASSSHGESYEQYF
.	.	TRBV27	TRBJ1-5	TGTGCCAGCAGTTCTTTTCGGGGTAATCAGCCCCAGCATTTT	CASSSFRGNQPQHF
TRBD2	.	TRBV11-2	TRBJ2-1	TGTGCCAGCAGCCTCGGGACTAGCGGGGTATACAATGAGCAGTTCTTC	CASSLGTSGVYNEQFF
.	.	TRBV5-6	TRBJ1-6	TGTGCCAGCAGCTTCGGATCAGGGGCCAGCTCCTATAATTCACCCCTCCACTTT	CASSFGSGASSYNSPLHF
.	.	TRBV18	TRBJ2-1	TGTGCCAGCTCACCCCAGATGCTTGTCGGCACCTACAATGAGCAGTTCTTC	CASSPQMLVGTYNEQFF
TRBD2	.	TRBV30	TRBJ2-1	TGTGCCTGGAGCCCTCCGGGACTAGCGGGAGGGCAAAATGAGCAGTTCTTC	CAWSPPGLAGGQNEQFF
TRBD2	.	TRBV6-4	TRBJ2-2	TGTGCCAGCAGAACTAGCGGGAGGGGAATAACGAACACCGGGGAGCTGTTTTTT	CASRTSGRGITNTGELFF
TRBD1	.	TRBV5-1	TRBJ1-2	TGCGCCAGCAGCTTGGGGGACAGCTCTACTAACTATGGCTACACCTTC	CASSLGDSSTNYGYTF
.	.	TRBV11-1	TRBJ2-3	TGTGCCAGCAGCTTCAGCACAGATACGCAGTATTTT	CASSFSTDTQYF
TRBD1	.	TRBV27	TRBJ1-2	TGTGCCAGCAGTTCAGACAGGGAGTGGACCTATGGCTACACCTTC	CASSSDREWTYGYTF